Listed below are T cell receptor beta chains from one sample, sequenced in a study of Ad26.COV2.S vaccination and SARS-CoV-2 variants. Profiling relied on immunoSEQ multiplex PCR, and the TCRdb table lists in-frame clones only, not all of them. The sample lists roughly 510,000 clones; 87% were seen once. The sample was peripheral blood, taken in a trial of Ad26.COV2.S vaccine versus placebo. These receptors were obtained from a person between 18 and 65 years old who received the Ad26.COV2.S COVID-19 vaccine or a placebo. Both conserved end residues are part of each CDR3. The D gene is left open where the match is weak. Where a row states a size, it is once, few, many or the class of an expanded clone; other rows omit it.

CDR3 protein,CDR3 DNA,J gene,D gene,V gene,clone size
CAWEKGRGYTF,TGTGCCTGGGAGAAGGGGCGAGGCTACACCTTC,TRBJ1-2,NA,TRBV30,NA
CASSPELYEQYF,TGTGCCAGCAGTCCAGAGCTCTACGAGCAGTACTTC,TRBJ2-7,NA,TRBV2,NA
CASSLQRSYNEQFF,TGTGCCAGCAGCTTGCAACGGTCCTACAATGAGCAGTTCTTC,TRBJ2-1,NA,TRBV5-6,NA
CASSSRTSGIYNEQFF,TGTGCCAGCAGCTCTCGGACTAGCGGAATCTACAATGAGCAGTTCTTC,TRBJ2-1,TRBD2,TRBV5-4,NA
CASSHSFGTEAFF,TGTGCCAGCAGCCATTCTTTTGGGACTGAAGCTTTCTTT,TRBJ1-1,NA,TRBV11-3,NA
CASSEYSSYEQYF,TGTGCCAGCAGTGAATACAGCTCCTACGAGCAGTACTTC,TRBJ2-7,NA,TRBV25-1,NA
CASSLRQGARRGTDTQYF,TGTGCCAGCAGTTTACGTCAGGGGGCGCGTAGAGGCACAGATACGCAGTATTTT,TRBJ2-3,TRBD1,TRBV27,NA
CASSQTGTSGSTDTQYF,TGCGCCAGCAGCCAAACCGGGACTAGCGGAAGCACAGATACGCAGTATTTT,TRBJ2-3,TRBD2,TRBV4-1,NA
CASSYVGGTQPQHF,TGTGCCAGCAGTTACGTAGGGGGCACCCAGCCCCAGCATTTT,TRBJ1-5,TRBD1,TRBV6-2/TRBV6-3,once
CSVGDVEQFF,TGCAGCGTCGGAGATGTTGAGCAGTTCTTC,TRBJ2-1,NA,TRBV29-1,NA
CASSSGRANVLTF,TGTGCCAGCAGTTCTGGAAGGGCCAACGTCCTGACTTTC,TRBJ2-6,NA,TRBV12-3/TRBV12-4,NA
CASSLAGQVNTEAFF,TGTGCCAGCAGCTTAGCGGGACAGGTAAACACTGAAGCTTTCTTT,TRBJ1-1,TRBD1,TRBV7-2,NA
CASSRYNEQFF,TGCGCCAGCAGCCGTTACAATGAGCAGTTCTTC,TRBJ2-1,NA,TRBV4-1,NA
CASSSRLAGGLNEQFF,TGTGCCAGCAGTTCGCGACTAGCGGGAGGGCTCAATGAGCAGTTCTTC,TRBJ2-1,TRBD2,TRBV28,NA
CASSPRRGLYPDTQYF,TGTGCCAGCAGCCCCAGGAGGGGGCTCTATCCCGATACGCAGTATTTT,TRBJ2-3,NA,TRBV7-3,NA
CAQSNSGSFEQFF,TGTGCTCAAAGCAATAGCGGGAGCTTTGAGCAGTTCTTC,TRBJ2-1,TRBD2,TRBV30,NA
CASSRGRNEKLFF,TGTGCCAGCAGCCGAGGACGAAATGAAAAACTGTTTTTT,TRBJ1-4,NA,TRBV7-3,NA
CAISVGQGLTDTQYF,TGTGCCATCAGTGTTGGACAGGGCCTCACAGATACGCAGTATTTT,TRBJ2-3,TRBD1,TRBV10-3,NA
CASSHSGSYNEQFF,TGTGCCAGTAGCCATAGCGGGTCGTACAATGAGCAGTTCTTC,TRBJ2-1,TRBD2,TRBV19,NA
CASSSTPSGEQFF,TGTGCCAGCAGTTCCACTCCCTCTGGCGAGCAGTTCTTC,TRBJ2-1,NA,TRBV6-5,NA
CASSYPTGSEKLFF,TGTGCCAGCAGTTACCCGACAGGGAGTGAAAAACTGTTTTTT,TRBJ1-4,TRBD1,TRBV6-2/TRBV6-3,NA
CASSPRGRDVSQETQYF,TGTGCCAGCAGTCCTAGGGGGAGGGATGTTTCGCAAGAGACCCAGTACTTC,TRBJ2-5,NA,TRBV3-1/TRBV3-2,NA